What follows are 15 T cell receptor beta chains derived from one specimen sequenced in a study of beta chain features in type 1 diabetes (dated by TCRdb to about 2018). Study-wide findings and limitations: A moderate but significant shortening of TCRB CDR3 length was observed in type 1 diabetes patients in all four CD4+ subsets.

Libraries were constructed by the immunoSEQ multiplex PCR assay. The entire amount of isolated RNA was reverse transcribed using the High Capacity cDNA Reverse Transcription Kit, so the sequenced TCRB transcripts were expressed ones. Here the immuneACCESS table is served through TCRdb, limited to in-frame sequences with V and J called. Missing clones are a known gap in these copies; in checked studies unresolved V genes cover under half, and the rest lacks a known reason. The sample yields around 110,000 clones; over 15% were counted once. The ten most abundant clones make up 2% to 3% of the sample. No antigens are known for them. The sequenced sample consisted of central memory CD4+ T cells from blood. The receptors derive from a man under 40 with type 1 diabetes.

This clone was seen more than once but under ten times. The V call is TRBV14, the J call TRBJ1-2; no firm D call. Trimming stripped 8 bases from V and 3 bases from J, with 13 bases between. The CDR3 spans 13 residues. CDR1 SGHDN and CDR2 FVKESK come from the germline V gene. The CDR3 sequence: CASAAGIDYGYTF. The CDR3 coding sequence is TGTGCCAGCGCGGCGGGGATCGACTATGGCTACACCTTC.

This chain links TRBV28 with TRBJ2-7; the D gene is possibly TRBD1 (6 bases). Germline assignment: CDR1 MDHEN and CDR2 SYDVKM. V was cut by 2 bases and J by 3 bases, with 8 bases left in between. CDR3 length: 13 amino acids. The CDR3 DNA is TGTGCCAGCAGTTTAACAGGGATCTACGAGCAGTACTTC. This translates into CASSLTGIYEQYF.

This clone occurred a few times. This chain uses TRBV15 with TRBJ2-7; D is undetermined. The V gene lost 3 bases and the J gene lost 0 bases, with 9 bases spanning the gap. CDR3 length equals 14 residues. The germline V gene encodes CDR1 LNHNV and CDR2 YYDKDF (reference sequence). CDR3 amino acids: CATSRDAYSYEQYF. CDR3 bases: TGTGCCACCAGCAGGGACGCTTACTCCTACGAGCAGTACTTC.

The DNA for the CDR3 is TGCGCCAGCAGCCGGACAGACACCAGCTCCTATAATTCACCCCTCCACTTT. Protein product: CASSRTDTSSYNSPLHF. The rearrangement uses TRBV5-1 and TRBJ1-6; TRBD1 might be the D (6 bases). Germline V gene sequence: CDR1 SGHRS, CDR2 YFSETQ. The CDR3 spans 17 residues. Deletions cut 4 bases from V and 0 bases from J, with 14 bases between.

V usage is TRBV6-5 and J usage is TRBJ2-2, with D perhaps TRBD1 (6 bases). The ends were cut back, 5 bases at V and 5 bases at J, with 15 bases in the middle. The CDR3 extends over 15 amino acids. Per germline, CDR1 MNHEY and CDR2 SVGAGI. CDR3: CASSAQGQATGELFF. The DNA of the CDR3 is TGTGCCAGCAGTGCTCAGGGGCAGGCGACCGGGGAGCTGTTTTTT.

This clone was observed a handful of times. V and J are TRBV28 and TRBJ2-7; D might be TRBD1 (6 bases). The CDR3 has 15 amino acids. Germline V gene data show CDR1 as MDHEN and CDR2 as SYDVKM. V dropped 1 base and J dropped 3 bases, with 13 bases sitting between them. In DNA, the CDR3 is TGTGCCAGCAGTTTATCGCAGGGGATTTACTACGAGCAGTACTTC. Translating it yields CASSLSQGIYYEQYF. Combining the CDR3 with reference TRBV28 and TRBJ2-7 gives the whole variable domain DVKVTQSSRYLVKRTGEKVFLECVQDMDHENMFWYRQDPGLGLRLIYFSYDVKMKEKGDIPEGYSVSREKKERFSLILESASTNQTSMYLCASSLSQGIYYEQYFGPGTRLTVT.

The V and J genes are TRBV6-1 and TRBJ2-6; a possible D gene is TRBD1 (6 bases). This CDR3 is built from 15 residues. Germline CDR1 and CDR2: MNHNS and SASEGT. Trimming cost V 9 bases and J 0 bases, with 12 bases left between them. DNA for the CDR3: TGTGCCAGTCGGACAGCAGGCTCTGGGGCCAACGTCCTGACTTTC. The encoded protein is CASRTAGSGANVLTF.

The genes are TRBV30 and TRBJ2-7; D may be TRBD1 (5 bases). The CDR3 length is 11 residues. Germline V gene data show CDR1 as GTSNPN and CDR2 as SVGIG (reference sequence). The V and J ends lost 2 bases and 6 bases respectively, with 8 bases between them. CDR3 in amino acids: CAWSNRREQYF. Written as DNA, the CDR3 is TGTGCCTGGAGTAACAGGCGCGAGCAGTACTTC.

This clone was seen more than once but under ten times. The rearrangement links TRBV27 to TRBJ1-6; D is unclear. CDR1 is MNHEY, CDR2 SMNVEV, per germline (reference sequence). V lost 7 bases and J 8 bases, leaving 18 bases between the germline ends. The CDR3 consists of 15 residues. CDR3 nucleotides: TGTGCCAGCACCGAATACACAAAGGGAGATTCACCCCTCCACTTT. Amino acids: CASTEYTKGDSPLHF.

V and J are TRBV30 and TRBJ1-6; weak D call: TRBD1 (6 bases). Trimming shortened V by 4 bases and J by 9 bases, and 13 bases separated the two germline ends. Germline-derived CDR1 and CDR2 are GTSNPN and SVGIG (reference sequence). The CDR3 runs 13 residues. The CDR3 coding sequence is TGTGCCTGGACAGGGGAAGGATTTTCACCCCTCCACTTT. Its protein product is CAWTGEGFSPLHF.

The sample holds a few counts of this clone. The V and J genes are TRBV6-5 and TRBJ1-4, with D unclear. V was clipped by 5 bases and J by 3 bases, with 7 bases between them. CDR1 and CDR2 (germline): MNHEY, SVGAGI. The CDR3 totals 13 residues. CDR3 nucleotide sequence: TGTGCCAGCAGTGAGACCCCTAATGAAAAACTGTTTTTT. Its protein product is CASSETPNEKLFF.

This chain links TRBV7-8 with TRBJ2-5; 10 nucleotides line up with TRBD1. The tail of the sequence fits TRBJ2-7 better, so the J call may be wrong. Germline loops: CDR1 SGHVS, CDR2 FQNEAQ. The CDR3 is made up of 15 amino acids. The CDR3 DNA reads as TGTGCCAGCAGCCCGGGACAGGGGATTTCCTACGAGCAGTACTTC. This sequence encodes CASSPGQGISYEQYF.

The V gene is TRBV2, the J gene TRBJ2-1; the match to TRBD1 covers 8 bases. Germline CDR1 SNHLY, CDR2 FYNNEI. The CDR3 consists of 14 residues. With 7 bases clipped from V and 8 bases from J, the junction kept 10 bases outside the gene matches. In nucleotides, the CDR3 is TGTGCCAGCACAACCGGAAACAGGGGGGATGAGCAGTTCTTC. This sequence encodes CASTTGNRGDEQFF.

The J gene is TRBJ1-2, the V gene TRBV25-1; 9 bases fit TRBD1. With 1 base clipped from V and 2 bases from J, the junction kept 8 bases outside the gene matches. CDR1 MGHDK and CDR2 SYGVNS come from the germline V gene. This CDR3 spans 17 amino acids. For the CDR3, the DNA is TGTGCCAGCAGTGAATGGGGGACAGGGACGGAGAACTATGGCTACACCTTC. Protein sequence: CASSEWGTGTENYGYTF.

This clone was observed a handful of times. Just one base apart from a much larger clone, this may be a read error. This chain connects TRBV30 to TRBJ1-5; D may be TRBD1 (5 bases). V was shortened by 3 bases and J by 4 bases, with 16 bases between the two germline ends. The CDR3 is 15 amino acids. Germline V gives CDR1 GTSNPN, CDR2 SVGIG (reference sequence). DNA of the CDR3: TGTGCCTGGAGGGCGCCGGGACCCCCGAATCAGCCCCAGCATTTT. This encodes CAWRAPGPPNQPQHF.